These T cell receptor beta chains were read from a single sample in a study of cytomegalovirus exposure and HLA in healthy donors. Profiled with immunoSEQ multiplex PCR; TCRdb holds only in-frame clones, not every one. The sample table includes approximately 54,000 clones. The sample was PBMCs. All receptors derive from a woman aged 40 to 50 in good health and CMV-seronegative. Both conserved end residues are trimmed from each CDR3. D genes are given only for firm matches.

-,12,TRBJ2-7,TRBV18,ASSPPGEAYEQY
TRBD2,13,TRBJ2-7,TRBV27,ASSQTSGSSYEQY
-,11,TRBJ1-2,TRBV16,ASSSDRIYGYT
-,14,TRBJ1-1,TRBV7-2,ASSLSERAFWTEAF
TRBD1,12,TRBJ2-2,TRBV6-1,ASKGDRNTGELF
TRBD1,12,TRBJ1-2,TRBV7-9,ASSPGQGPYGYT
-,12,TRBJ2-3,TRBV5-1,ASSSGLNTDTQY
-,12,TRBJ2-7,TRBV4-3,ASSLGRGGNEQY
-,13,TRBJ2-7,TRBV28,ASSFGGAGSYEQY
TRBD1,13,TRBJ1-6,TRBV18,ASSPSQGTNSPLH
-,12,TRBJ1-5,TRBV30,AWRPTGGESPQH
TRBD2,15,TRBJ2-6,TRBV19,ASSQGGFASGANVLT
-,10,TRBJ1-2,TRBV6-6,ASSYSTEGYT
-,15,TRBJ1-1,TRBV30,AWSQDSSPRVNTEAF
-,12,TRBJ2-2,TRBV28,ASGPGQYTGELF
TRBD1,13,TRBJ1-5,TRBV19,ASRLTGASNQPQH
TRBD1,13,TRBJ2-2,TRBV5-4,ASSLNRGDTGELF
-,13,TRBJ2-2,TRBV4-3,ASSQDVWDSGELF
TRBD1,12,TRBJ1-5,TRBV30,AWTGTTGDQPQH
TRBD2,16,TRBJ2-1,TRBV9,ASSPRRMASGTGNEQF
TRBD2,14,TRBJ2-2,TRBV9,ASSVAGGPNTGELF
TRBD1,13,TRBJ1-2,TRBV6-5,ASSYSTSGQVGYT
-,12,TRBJ1-1,TRBV7-9,ASSLQGLTAEAF
TRBD1,11,TRBJ1-1,TRBV30,AWSLQGATEAF
-,13,TRBJ1-3,TRBV19,ASSIWAGTGNTIY
TRBD2,13,TRBJ2-1,TRBV7-9,ASSPSGRDYNEQF
-,16,TRBJ2-1,TRBV4-2,ASSQEGPRTTREDEQF
-,11,TRBJ1-1,TRBV11-3,ASSLTANTEAF
-,10,TRBJ2-7,TRBV5-6,ASSRARATEY
TRBD2,15,TRBJ2-4,TRBV28,ASSLIASGTDKNIQY
TRBD2,18,TRBJ2-2,TRBV10-3,AISESRTSGVPGSTRELF
-,12,TRBJ2-7,TRBV7-9,ASGRDTNSYEQY
TRBD2,12,TRBJ2-7,TRBV10-3,AISATSGNYEQY
-,13,TRBJ2-6,TRBV9,ASSAQVSGANVLT
-,12,TRBJ2-5,TRBV5-4,ASSLAGIEETQY
-,12,TRBJ1-1,TRBV27,ASSLFGGSTEAF
TRBD1,14,TRBJ1-3,TRBV18,ASSPGTVMSGNTIY
-,12,TRBJ2-7,TRBV28,ASSNEGVRYEQY
-,11,TRBJ2-5,TRBV19,ASSPRTMETQY
-,14,TRBJ2-2,TRBV5-1,ASSQGQFSNTGELF
-,13,TRBJ1-4,TRBV18,ASSPREAINEKLF
-,12,TRBJ1-1,TRBV30,AWSLDHGGGTAF
-,13,TRBJ2-1,TRBV9,ASSPSSSAYNEQF
-,14,TRBJ1-1,TRBV10-1,ASSNEQGIMNTEAF
-,15,TRBJ2-2,TRBV7-2,ASSLARGGTNTGELF
TRBD1,13,TRBJ1-5,TRBV19,ASGHPDRDNQPQH
-,13,TRBJ2-5,TRBV18,ASSSTAVRGETQY
-,13,TRBJ2-3,TRBV7-3,ASSLTSNTHDTQY
-,15,TRBJ2-3,TRBV5-1,ASSSETAGPNTDTQY
TRBD2,13,TRBJ2-3,TRBV4-3,ASSQSLAASDTQY
-,13,TRBJ1-5,TRBV4-3,ASSQDWTGDQPQH